This T cell receptor beta chain comes out of a study of cytomegalovirus exposure and HLA in healthy donors. Background on the study: The approximately 110 validation repertoires, a later analysis reported, used the same platform as the 666 repertoires from the first cohort. Study-wide results and limits: Both high specificity and high sensitivity reportedly marked the classifier's diagnosis of cytomegalovirus status. Through in vitro validation, three CMV-associated chains were shown to be specific for CMV antigens. Within the approximately 110 validation repertoires, first-cohort TCR clusters tended to co-occur, according to a later analysis.

To note about this clone: Its target is not known.

Method: immunoSEQ multiplex PCR; TCRdb's copy keeps in-frame clones and lacks some. There are about 190,000 clones in the sample; approximately 84% occur only once, and 2.5% to 3% lies in the top ten. Sequencing input: PBMCs. This receptor was obtained from a woman younger than 35 in good health and CMV-seropositive.

This chain's CDR3 is CASSKGGSLGNQPQHF. The CDR3 region has the DNA TGTGCCAGCAGCAAAGGAGGGTCCCTAGGCAATCAGCCCCAGCATTTT. This chain uses TRBV11-1 with TRBJ1-5; D is ambiguous. Between the trimmed V and J ends, which lost 5 bases and 2 bases, there was a span of 16 bases. CDR1 is SGHAT and CDR2 is FQDESV in the germline V gene (reference sequence). This CDR3 is 16 amino acids long.